This T cell receptor beta chain comes out of a study of cytomegalovirus exposure and HLA in healthy donors. Notes on the study in general: For TCR beta chains, V- and J-gene trimming was later linked to a missense DCLRE1C variant.

This PCR relied on a set of 60 Vbeta primers and 13 Jbeta primers. The data were produced by immunoSEQ multiplex PCR, yet TCRdb's version contains in-frame clones alone and is incomplete. The table records under 200,000 clones, about 85% of them present only once. Comment on this clone: Its antigen remains unidentified.

Trimming pared 6 bases from V and 8 bases from J, leaving 14 bases between. The CDR3 loop spans 13 amino acids. Sequenced input: PBMCs. The origin of this receptor is a man aged 25 to 40 in good health and CMV-seropositive. The J gene is TRBJ2-4, the V gene TRBV23-1; D is perhaps TRBD2 (5 bases). TRBV23-1 is an open reading frame, and its role is uncertain. In DNA form, the CDR3 reads TGCGCCAGCAGGAGTCCAGAGGGCGACATTCAGTACTTC. Its protein product is CASRSPEGDIQYF.